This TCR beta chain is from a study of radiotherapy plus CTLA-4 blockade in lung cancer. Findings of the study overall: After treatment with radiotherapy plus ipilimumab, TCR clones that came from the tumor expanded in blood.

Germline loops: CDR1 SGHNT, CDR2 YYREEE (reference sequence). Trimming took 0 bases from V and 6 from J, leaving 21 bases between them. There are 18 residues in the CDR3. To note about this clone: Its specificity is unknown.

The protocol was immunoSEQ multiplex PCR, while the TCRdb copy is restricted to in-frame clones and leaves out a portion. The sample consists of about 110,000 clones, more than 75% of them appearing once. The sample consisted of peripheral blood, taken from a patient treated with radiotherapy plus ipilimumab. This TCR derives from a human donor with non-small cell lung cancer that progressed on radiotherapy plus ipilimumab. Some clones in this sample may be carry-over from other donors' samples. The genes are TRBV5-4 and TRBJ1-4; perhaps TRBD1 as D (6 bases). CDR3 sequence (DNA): TGTGCCAGCAGCTTGGGGATCCCTAACAGGGCGGTCGATGAAAAACTGTTTTTT. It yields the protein CASSLGIPNRAVDEKLFF.